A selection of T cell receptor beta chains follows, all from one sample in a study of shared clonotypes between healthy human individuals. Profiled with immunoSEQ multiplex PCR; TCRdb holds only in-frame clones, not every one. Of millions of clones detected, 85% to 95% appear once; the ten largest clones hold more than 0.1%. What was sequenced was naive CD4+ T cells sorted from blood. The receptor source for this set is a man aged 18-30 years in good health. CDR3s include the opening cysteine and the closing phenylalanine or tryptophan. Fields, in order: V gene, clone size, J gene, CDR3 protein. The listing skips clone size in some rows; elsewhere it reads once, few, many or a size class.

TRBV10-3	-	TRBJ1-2	CAISDDRGPAGYTF
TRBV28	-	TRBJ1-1	CASSLNPGTNTEAFF
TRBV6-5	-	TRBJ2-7	CASMRGYEQYF
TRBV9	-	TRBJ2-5	CASSVSAGDEETQYF
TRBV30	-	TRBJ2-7	CAWTEDYEQYF
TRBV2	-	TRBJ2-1	CASSGAGTGANEQFF
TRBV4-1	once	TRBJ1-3	CASSQPARDNGNTIYF
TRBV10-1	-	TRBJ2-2	CASSESGTGFTGELFF
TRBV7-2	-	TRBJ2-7	CASSLGGSGRYEQYF
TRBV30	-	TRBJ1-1	CAWATYRGEAFF
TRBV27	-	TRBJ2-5	CASSPWTSSYQETQYF
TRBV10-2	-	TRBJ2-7	CASRTGPTSGQYF
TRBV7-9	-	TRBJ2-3	CASSLSGSTSTDTQYF
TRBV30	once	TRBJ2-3	CAWSLSVPGSGADTQYF
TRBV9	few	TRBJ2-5	CASSVGTLQETQYF
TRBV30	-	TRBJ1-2	CACPTGVYGYTF
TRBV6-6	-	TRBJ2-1	CASSYSGTSGNNEQFF
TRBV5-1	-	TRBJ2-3	CASRGSGGGPDTQYF
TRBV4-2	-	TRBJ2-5	CASSQRGWETQYF
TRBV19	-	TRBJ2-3	CASSIPGTNTQYF
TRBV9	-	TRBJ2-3	CASSVAWATDTQYF
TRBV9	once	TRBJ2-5	CASSGHLGVRETQYF